The clone carrying this T cell receptor beta chain was counted many times. TCRdb processed the 5' RACE reads anew with MiXCR; each CDR3 protein has one entry. The sample has 500,000 to 650,000 distinct CDR3 sequences, about 15% seen once; the top ten hold 15% to 20%. The sample is drawn from a study of T cells after yellow fever vaccination. This CDR3 is built from 13 residues. Trimming took 1 base from V and 5 from J, leaving 8 bases between them. Per the germline V gene, CDR1 is MNHNS and CDR2 is SASEGT. Sequenced here: PBMCs, sampled 5 days after the first yellow fever vaccination. The receptor was derived from a young man who received the YFV17D yellow fever vaccine. The chain has TRBV6-1 and TRBJ1-1; unclear D gene. The CDR3 loop is CASSEVYGTEAFF. The CDR3 coding sequence is TGTGCCAGCAGTGAAGTGTACGGGACTGAAGCTTTCTTT.